This TCR beta chain was sequenced during a study of blood T cell repertoires in COVID-19. Study-level background: Acute and convalescent COVID-19 specimens originated in the United States, Italy and Spain. The analysed material was cDNA or gDNA that came from T cells, B-cell-depleted T cells, or PBMCs.

CDR1 and CDR2 (germline): LNHDA, SQIVND (reference sequence). The CDR3 covers 14 residues. V dropped 3 bases and J dropped 3 bases, with 12 bases sitting between them. Profiled with immunoSEQ multiplex PCR; TCRdb holds only in-frame clones, not every one. The table shows approximately 120,000 clones, with around 86% occurring only once. Material: peripheral blood. V is TRBV19 and J is TRBJ2-7; a possible D gene is TRBD1 (5 bases). This sequence originates from a human donor in a cohort sampled during active COVID-19. Here the CDR3 reads CASSIWGTNYEQYF. In nucleotides, the CDR3 is TGTGCCAGTAGTATTTGGGGCACCAACTACGAGCAGTACTTC.